The 25 T cell receptor beta chains listed next were all sequenced from one sample in a study of cytomegalovirus exposure and HLA in healthy donors. TCRdb's table, derived via immunoSEQ multiplex PCR, lists solely in-frame clones and lacks some. The repertoire holds under 200,000 clones, with less than 90% as singletons. Sequenced sample: PBMCs. The receptors originated from a woman in her 30s in good health and CMV-seronegative.

The rearrangement uses TRBV6-1 and TRBJ1-3; D is ambiguous. Germline V gives CDR1 MNHNS, CDR2 SASEGT. The CDR3 extends over 14 amino acids. Deletions cut 3 bases from V and 0 bases from J, with 6 bases between. CDR3 amino acids: CASSEGSSGNTIYF. The DNA of the CDR3 is TGTGCCAGCAGTGAGGGGAGCTCTGGAAACACCATATATTTT.

The chain is built from TRBV6-5 and TRBJ2-3, with 9 bases matching TRBD2. CDR3 length equals 15 residues. Losses at the gene ends were 4 bases for V and 0 bases for J; bases not matched to a gene: 2. Germline V gene lookup returns CDR1 MNHEY and CDR2 SVGAGI. CDR3: CASSFLAGSTDTQYF. As DNA, the CDR3 is TGTGCCAGCAGTTTCCTAGCGGGAAGCACAGATACGCAGTATTTT.

The V gene is TRBV5-5, the J gene TRBJ1-3; a possible D gene is TRBD1 (6 bases). The CDR3 extends over 14 amino acids. Per the germline V gene, CDR1 is SGHKS and CDR2 is YYEKEE (reference sequence). Trimming cost V 0 bases and J 6 bases, with 10 bases left between them. The CDR3 here is CASSLGPGENTIYF. CDR3 DNA sequence: TGTGCCAGCAGCTTGGGACCAGGGGAAAACACCATATATTTT.

The chain combines TRBV7-8 with TRBJ2-2; 8 positions agree with TRBD2. The CDR3 spans 16 residues. Trimming cost V 0 bases and J 6 bases; bases outside gene matches: 6. Germline assignment: CDR1 SGHVS and CDR2 FQNEAQ. CDR3 residues: CASSLAGRGAAGELFF. CDR3 nucleotide sequence: TGTGCCAGCAGCTTAGCGGGGCGGGGGGCTGCCGGGGAGCTGTTTTTT.

The V and J genes are TRBV9 and TRBJ2-3, with 8 bases that match TRBD2. CDR3 length equals 17 residues. The germline V gene encodes CDR1 SGDLS and CDR2 YYNGEE. The ends lost 2 bases at V and 2 bases at J; junction bases unmatched: 10. The CDR3 coding sequence is TGTGCCAGCAGCGTCAATCCGGCGGGGGGAGACACAGATACGCAGTATTTT. Its translation is CASSVNPAGGDTDTQYF.

V is TRBV19 and J is TRBJ1-5; 8 bases map to TRBD1. Trimming at V came to 5 bases and at J to 1 base, leaving 4 bases not matched to a gene. The CDR3 totals 15 residues. Germline CDR1 and CDR2: LNHDA and SQIVND (reference sequence). This chain's CDR3 is CASSGQGISNQPQHF. Written as DNA, the CDR3 is TGTGCCAGTAGTGGACAGGGTATAAGCAATCAGCCCCAGCATTTT.

The chain uses TRBV4-2 and TRBJ1-2, with D possibly being TRBD1 (5 bases). V was trimmed by 0 bases and J by 2 bases, leaving 13 bases between them. The CDR3 totals 16 residues. Germline CDR1 is LGHNA and CDR2 is YNFKEQ. The CDR3 coding sequence is TGTGCCAGCAGCCAAGATAGTCAGGGCCTGAACTATGGCTACACCTTC. Its translation is CASSQDSQGLNYGYTF.

V and J are TRBV28 and TRBJ2-7; perhaps TRBD2 as D (6 bases). Germline values: CDR1 MDHEN, CDR2 SYDVKM. Trimming stripped 5 bases from V and 1 base from J, with 12 bases between. The CDR3 totals 14 residues. Here the CDR3 reads CASSPPAGSYEQYF. The CDR3 bases are TGTGCCAGCAGTCCACCGGCGGGGTCCTACGAGCAGTACTTC.

This chain connects TRBV27 to TRBJ2-1; D not resolved. V shed 4 bases and J shed 0 bases, with 10 bases lying between them. Germline CDR1 is MNHEY and CDR2 is SMNVEV (reference sequence). The CDR3 extends over 15 amino acids. This CDR3 is CASSSPGLSYNEQFF. CDR3 coding DNA: TGTGCCAGCAGTTCCCCGGGCCTCTCCTACAATGAGCAGTTCTTC.

The rearrangement joins TRBV11-2 to TRBJ1-2; 7 nucleotides match TRBD1. This CDR3 has 15 amino acids. J was trimmed by 4 bases and V by 2 bases; bases with no gene match: 7. Germline V lookup: CDR1 SGHAT, CDR2 FQNNGV. CDR3 region: CASSLRDRPSYGYTF. The CDR3 coding sequence is TGTGCCAGCAGCTTAAGGGACAGACCGAGCTATGGCTACACCTTC.

This sequence joins TRBV2 and TRBJ2-1; the match to TRBD2 covers 8 bases. CDR3 length: 14 amino acids. The V segment lost 7 bases and the J segment 6 bases; nucleotides outside the gene matches: 8. Germline V gene data show CDR1 as SNHLY and CDR2 as FYNNEI. The CDR3 here is CASKATRGGNEQFF. DNA for the CDR3: TGTGCCAGCAAAGCCACTCGGGGGGGCAATGAGCAGTTCTTC.

This clone was picked up one time. This rearrangement joins TRBV27 to TRBJ2-2; 9 bases agree with TRBD2. This CDR3 spans 16 amino acids. CDR1 and CDR2 (germline): MNHEY, SMNVEV (reference sequence). The J segment lost 6 bases and the V segment lost 3 bases, leaving 8 bases of the junction unmatched. The DNA of the CDR3 is TGTGCCAGCAGTTTTTATCTCGCGGGAGGGCCCGGGGAGCTGTTTTTT. Translation: CASSFYLAGGPGELFF.

The chain carries TRBV2 and TRBJ2-1; 9 bases fit TRBD1. The V and J ends lost 7 bases and 7 bases, in that order; junction bases with no gene match: 11. Germline CDR1 reads SNHLY; CDR2 reads FYNNEI. The CDR3 consists of 15 residues. CDR3 in amino acids: CASKFGTGSANEQFF. The CDR3 bases are TGTGCCAGCAAGTTCGGGACAGGGTCGGCGAATGAGCAGTTCTTC.

The V and J genes are TRBV5-6 and TRBJ1-2, with 8 bases lining up with TRBD1. Trimming at V came to 4 bases and at J to 8 bases, leaving 4 bases not matched to a gene. The CDR3 is made up of 12 amino acids. Germline values: CDR1 SGHDT, CDR2 YYEEEE. In DNA, the CDR3 is TGTGCCAGCAGCCCGACAGGGGTAGGCTACACCTTC. Residues: CASSPTGVGYTF.

This chain links TRBV5-4 with TRBJ2-5; D not resolved. CDR1 is SGHNT and CDR2 is YYREEE in the germline V gene (reference sequence). This CDR3 contains 15 residues. V was shortened by 0 bases and J by 2 bases, with 11 bases between the two germline ends. The chain's CDR3 is CASSLGAGRQETQYF. CDR3 in DNA: TGTGCCAGCAGCTTGGGGGCCGGACGACAAGAGACCCAGTACTTC.

This chain joins TRBV10-3 and TRBJ2-5; D is unclear. The V end lost 5 bases, the J end lost 3 bases, and 19 bases lay between the germline ends. CDR1 is ENHRY, CDR2 SYGVKD, per germline. The CDR3 has 16 residues. This chain's CDR3 is CAISRKTSRGEETQYF. In DNA, the CDR3 is TGTGCCATCAGTAGAAAGACATCTAGAGGAGAAGAGACCCAGTACTTC.

This chain uses TRBV2 with TRBJ2-3, with 7 bases fitting TRBD2. This CDR3 region has 17 residues. The germline V gene has CDR1 SNHLY and CDR2 FYNNEI. With V trimmed by 6 bases and J by 3 bases, 15 bases remained unmatched. The CDR3 loop is CASRNDGGVGGTDTQYF. CDR3 in DNA: TGTGCCAGCAGGAACGACGGTGGTGTGGGGGGGACAGATACGCAGTATTTT.

This chain connects TRBV2 to TRBJ2-3; the D is unclear. Per the germline V gene, CDR1 is SNHLY and CDR2 is FYNNEI. The CDR3 extends over 12 amino acids. Deletions cut 7 bases from V and 6 bases from J, with 11 bases between. The CDR3 sequence is CASTRSSDTQYF. The CDR3 DNA sequence: TGTGCCAGCACGAGAAGCTCTGATACGCAGTATTTT.

The gene calls are TRBV4-1 and TRBJ2-5, with 8 bases aligning to TRBD2. J gave up 2 bases and V 1 base, and 9 bases lay outside the gene matches. Per germline, CDR1 MGHRA and CDR2 YSYEKL. This CDR3 contains 17 residues. The CDR3 protein is CASSQVEAGALQETQYF. CDR3 coding DNA: TGCGCCAGCAGCCAAGTTGAAGCGGGGGCGCTTCAAGAGACCCAGTACTTC.

This chain connects TRBV5-4 to TRBJ2-3; maybe TRBD2 (5 bases). From germline, CDR1 is SGHNT and CDR2 YYREEE (reference sequence). The V and J ends lost 3 bases and 6 bases respectively, with 14 bases between them. CDR3 length: 14 amino acids. The CDR3 coding sequence is TGTGCCAGCAGCTCGGCGGGTGCTCGTGATACGCAGTATTTT. It translates to CASSSAGARDTQYF.

The chain links TRBV11-2 to TRBJ1-1, with a tentative D call TRBD1 (6 bases). This CDR3 spans 15 amino acids. The V and J ends lost 3 bases and 7 bases respectively, with 18 bases between them. The germline gives CDR1 SGHAT, CDR2 FQNNGV. The CDR3 sequence: CASSFFVSGDFEAFF. CDR3 in DNA: TGTGCCAGCAGCTTCTTCGTGTCAGGGGATTTTGAAGCTTTCTTT.

At least ten counts were recorded for this clone. The J gene is TRBJ2-1, the V gene TRBV6-4, with TRBD1 as a possible D gene (7 bases). Germline-derived CDR1 and CDR2 are MRHNA and SNTAGT. Between the trimmed V and J ends, which lost 4 bases and 0 bases, there was a span of 10 bases. The CDR3 consists of 15 residues. In DNA form, the CDR3 reads TGTGCCAGCAGTGTGCAGGGGGGCTCCTACAATGAGCAGTTCTTC. Encoded protein: CASSVQGGSYNEQFF.

V usage is TRBV11-2 and J usage is TRBJ1-1, with D maybe TRBD1 (6 bases). The CDR3 is made up of 15 amino acids. The germline gives CDR1 SGHAT, CDR2 FQNNGV. The germline V and J ends were trimmed by 4 bases and 2 bases, with 14 bases remaining between them. CDR3 in DNA: TGTGCCAGCAGCTCACAGGGTAGGGTAAACACTGAAGCTTTCTTT. It is translated as CASSSQGRVNTEAFF.

The V call is TRBV10-1, the J call TRBJ1-4; D may be TRBD1 (6 bases). This CDR3 spans 17 amino acids. From germline, CDR1 is WNHNN and CDR2 SYGVQD (reference sequence). V was pared by 2 bases and J by 0 bases, with 13 bases between. This chain's CDR3 is CASSEKRQEPTNEKLFF. CDR3 sequence (DNA): TGCGCCAGCAGTGAGAAACGACAGGAGCCAACTAATGAAAAACTGTTTTTT.

The chain recombines TRBV19 with TRBJ1-1; perhaps TRBD1 as D (6 bases). The CDR3 length is 14 residues. V was shortened by 3 bases and J by 5 bases, with 13 bases between the two germline ends. Germline V gives CDR1 LNHDA, CDR2 SQIVND (reference sequence). The CDR3 DNA is TGTGCCAGTAGTATTAGGGGGGGGCGAACTGAAGCTTTCTTT. It encodes CASSIRGGRTEAFF. Looking up the rest from reference TRBV19 and TRBJ1-1 gives the full variable domain: DGGITQSPKYLFRKEGQNVTLSCEQNLNHDAMYWYRQDPGQGLRLIYYSQIVNDFQKGDIAEGYSVSREKKESFPLTVTSAQKNPTAFYLCASSIRGGRTEAFFGQGTRLTVV.